This TCR beta chain was identified in a study of memory CD4+ T cells and cytomegalovirus serostatus. Looking at the study overall: This sample comes from healthy Belgian adults, eight to ten CMV seropositive, under 25 seronegative.

The sort gate was single viable CD3+CD4+CD8-CD45RO+ cells for memory CD4+ T cells. Donors' CMV status reflects serum IgG against pp150, pp28, p38, p52. Positive selection with CD4 microbeads enriched total CD4+ T cells. Only in-frame clones appear in the TCRdb table, and some are missing; sequencing was by immunoSEQ multiplex PCR. The table has tens of thousands of clones, roughly 87% seen once. This CDR3 has 17 amino acids. V shed 0 bases, J shed 6 bases, and the junction held 10 bases outside the gene matches. The V gene's germline CDR1 is SGHNT and CDR2 YYREEE (reference sequence). The sequencing input was memory CD4+ T cells from blood. The source of this sequence is an adult in good health and CMV-seronegative. The chain has TRBV5-4 and TRBJ2-2; 8 bases are shared with TRBD2. CDR3 residues: CASSLAGTGGAAGELFF. CDR3 nucleotides: TGTGCCAGCAGCTTGGCCGGTACCGGGGGGGCCGCCGGGGAGCTGTTTTTT.